This T cell receptor (beta chain) was documented in a study of cytomegalovirus exposure and HLA in healthy donors (dated by TCRdb to the late 2010s). Describing the broader study: An earlier analysis of approximately 600 of the donors reported about 250 Gb of sequence data and more than 90 million unique TCR beta sequences from about 180 million T cells. An early release that covered roughly 600 HLA-typed donors contained about 300 gigabases of sequencing data and tens of millions of unique TCR sequences. The genetic ancestry cluster associated with self-reported Caucasian donors included roughly 84% of the approximately 430 genotyped donors. The aim of the study was to test whether cataloging public T cell receptors could identify signatures of past pathogen exposure. The study profiled the T cell repertoires of 500 to 800 subjects by immunosequencing and related them to cytomegalovirus serostatus. Besides the first cohort of roughly 660 subjects, a separate validation cohort made up of over 100 different subjects was used. The study combined high-throughput TCR immunosequencing, statistical association of individual TCRs with disease status, and machine learning to predict cytomegalovirus infection status. To study patterns of TCR occurrence, a later analysis re-analyzed previously published TCR beta repertoires from more than 550 donors and added high-resolution HLA genotyping. In the later analysis, no new phenotypic data were used to find candidate immune exposures; instead, reliance was placed on TCR beta sequences and their occurrence across donors. In an earlier analysis of roughly 580 of the donors, high-throughput TCR beta sequencing was used to judge whether each TCR beta V gene segment behaved as functional or pseudogenic. Alongside the repertoire data, information on donor age, sex, ethnicity and CMV serostatus was compiled. A later genetic analysis used genome-wide SNP genotypes for about 60% of the roughly 700 donors, treating that subset as a discovery cohort. All discovery cohort repertoires had been generated using a single sequencing platform. Class I and class II HLA loci were covered by the typing at four-digit resolution. Typing coverage varied by locus: roughly 620-630 donors for A, B, C, DRB1 and DQB1; 500 to 550 for DQA1; over 600 for DPA1; roughly 470 for DPB1. Roughly five DR-DQ haplotypes were handled as single units for association and clustering because linkage in the cohort was strong. Among roughly 400 genotyped donors of the cohort, an average of roughly 230,000 unique TCR beta nucleotide sequences was sequenced per donor, of which roughly 17% were non-productive. Broad study findings and their caveats: A later analysis found that most CMV-associated TCR beta chains appeared HLA-restricted, with HLA associations seemingly driven largely by CMV exposure. Linkage disequilibrium might explain the correlated functional status among segregating V segments, but an unknown experimental factor could not be ruled out. According to a later analysis, parvovirus B19, influenza, CMV and Epstein-Barr virus appeared linked to several top co-occurrence clusters. Because counts were too low, more than 15 rarely observed V segments, including chromosome 9 orphons, were left out of the earlier analysis of 587 of the donors. A group of highly shared sequence variants was considered likely to be a technical artifact of the sequencing pipeline. In vitro tests confirmed that three of the cytomegalovirus-associated TCR beta chains recognize cytomegalovirus antigens. The authors suggested that the approach could potentially be extended to other disease states and immunological phenotypes. Compared with equally common non-associated chains, HLA-associated TCR beta chains in a later analysis were more clonally expanded and had lower generation probabilities. Because the 87-base-pair reads could not distinguish some IMGT-functional V segments, including TRBV6-2 and TRBV6-3, those segments were excluded. While some public TCRs were present in many individuals, most TCR sequences turned up only very rarely across donors. Only TCR beta chains were sequenced in this cohort, and the absence of alpha or paired-chain data limited detectable features. The classifier was reported to diagnose cytomegalovirus status with high specificity and sensitivity in both the original cohort and the validation cohort. Sequencing depth was assumed to be roughly uniform across donors in the presence/absence analyses, though that assumption may not hold. Because some donors lacked HLA typing at each locus, the association tests relied only on the typed subset. V-gene and J-gene trimming of TCR beta chains was associated with a missense DCLRE1C variant in a later genetic analysis, and the association was replicated in an independent cohort. When HLA alleles, especially DR and DQ, strongly co-occurred, attributing TCR associations to individual alleles was difficult. A later analysis found that TCR association rates varied across HLA loci, with DRB1 alleles showing the most associated TCRs and HLA-C alleles the fewest. A further reported finding was that TCR beta sequences accurately predicted the HLA-A and HLA-B alleles for most subjects in the first cohort. Specific HLA alleles were associated with 16,951 TCR beta sequences at a false discovery rate of 0.05 in a later analysis. In a later genetic analysis, fewer N-insertions in productive TCRs were reported among donors in an Asian-associated ancestry cluster than the roughly 640-donor mean. The study gave a list of about 150 TCR beta chains associated with cytomegalovirus. The only immune exposure information available for the cohort was CMV serostatus. In an earlier analysis of fewer than 750 of the donors, most TCR beta V segments were observed in productive rearrangements about 87% or about 30% of the time, broadly matching IMGT annotations.

This clone was seen a few times. No antigen is known for it. No base quality values were provided; no much bigger clone lies one nucleotide off. The library was prepared using the immunoSEQ multiplex PCR assay. For the multiplex PCR, a mixture combining 60 forward primers for TCR Vbeta segments and 13 reverse primers for TCR Jbeta segments was used. Amplification of the CDR3 region of rearranged TCR beta genes was performed with a multiplex PCR assay on genomic DNA. On the Illumina HiSeq System, the amplified TCR beta libraries were sequenced as 87-base-pair reads. The published analysis was carried out like this. In a later analysis, 80 million or so unique TCR beta chains were counted across the 650 to 750 repertoires, and roughly 11 million of these chains were shared by at least two donors. Raw reads were error-corrected and collapsed into unique sequences with a nearest-neighbor algorithm that merged closely related sequences to remove PCR and sequencing errors. V, D and J gene segments were assigned by aligning CDR3 sequences to IMGT reference sequences. For a sequence to be retained, at least a six-nucleotide match to both a V gene segment and a J gene segment was required. Rearrangements were called productive when the CDR3 lacked stop codons and stayed in frame with V and J; all others were non-productive. CDR3 was defined by IMGT convention, running from the second conserved V-encoded cysteine to the conserved J-encoded phenylalanine. Sequences without an unambiguous match to a single V gene segment were excluded from the earlier analysis of 500 to 700 of the donors. An earlier analysis of several hundred of the donors classified V segments as functional when productive rearrangements were above 56.7% and as segregating when the standard deviation between donors was above 5%. To diagnose cytomegalovirus status from the catalog of TCR beta chain sequences, a statistical classification framework was built. A later analysis assigned V and J genes by comparing TCR nucleotide sequences with IMGT/GENE-DB human TR gene sequences. The TCRdist pipeline was used in a later analysis to assign CDR3 sequences and most-parsimonious VDJ recombination scenarios. A later analysis defined each TCR beta chain by its CDR3 amino acid sequence plus V-gene family, and excluded reads lacking a unique V-gene family. A later analysis removed 592 highly shared, low-generation-probability nucleotide sequences to deal with suspected cross-contamination and a sequencing artifact. In a later analysis, a clonal expansion index for each public chain was calculated from normalized within-repertoire ranks of inferred template counts. In a later analysis, generation probabilities were computed with a VDJ recombination model fitted to out-of-frame rearrangements, and the resulting probabilities were checked against IGoR. In a later analysis, hypergeometric tests were used to score TCR-TCR, TCR-HLA and TCR-CMV co-occurrence, with a repertoire-size bias correction applied to TCR pairs. A later analysis estimated false discovery rates by permuting HLA or CMV assignments 20 times. In a later analysis, co-occurring TCRs were grouped with DBSCAN, and TCRdist sequence similarity was added when clustering was performed within HLA-allele-positive subsets. Repertoires with fewer than 30,000 or more than 120,000 public chains, plus five repertoires with anomalous nucleotide sharing, were excluded from co-occurrence clustering. As stored in TCRdb, this immuneACCESS dataset retains in-frame rearrangements with V and J assigned. A fraction of the clones does not appear; measured against another copy, unresolved V genes explain less than half of the discrepancy, and the remainder lacks a known reason. V, J and clone size are those of that table, while D and trimming were read from the DNA. The sample includes tens of thousands of clones, with roughly 81% observed a single time. The top ten constitute over 9.5% of the sample.

The cohort comprised fewer than 700 healthy bone marrow donors. All cohort members were sampled while nominally healthy, although unrecorded immune exposures were likely present. Of the approximately 620 cohort members, approximately 300 had a positive CMV serostatus and just over 350 had a negative one, while no CMV serostatus was recorded for the donor. Each donor provided a peripheral blood sample, and peripheral blood mononuclear cells were used for TCR beta sequencing. Genomic DNA extraction from the blood cell samples was performed with the Qiagen DNeasy Blood Extraction Kit. V loses 5 bases at its end and J loses 3 bases; junction bases beyond the gene matches: 20. Including cysteine and phenylalanine, the CDR3 has 19 amino acids. CDR3 DNA only is kept here, 57 bases in frame from base 1. According to the germline V gene, CDR1 reads MDHEN and CDR2 reads SYDVKM.

Sequenced sample: PBMCs. The receptor was isolated from a human donor in good health. The rearranged segments are TRBV28 and TRBJ2-7; 9 of the junction bases match TRBD1. The CDR3 protein: CASSLSWVKDRGLFYEQYF. The DNA reads TGTGCCAGCAGTCTAAGTTGGGTAAAAGACAGGGGGTTATTCTACGAGCAGTACTTC.